A single sample gave rise to the 5 T cell receptor beta chains below, sequenced in a study of blood T cell repertoires in COVID-19. Sequencing used immunoSEQ multiplex PCR; TCRdb keeps in-frame clones, though not all of them. The table has a few hundred thousand clones, approximately 78% seen once. The specimen was peripheral blood. The receptors were gathered from a woman aged 18-29 years with acute or convalescent COVID-19.

This clone was detected once. The chain has TRBV11-3 and TRBJ2-3, with TRBD2 as a possible D gene (7 bases). V lost 5 bases and J lost 2, with 11 bases in between. The CDR3 is made up of 14 amino acids. Germline CDR1 SGHNT, CDR2 YENEEA. The CDR3 DNA sequence: TGTGCCAGCAGCGGGGGGGGCTCCACAGATACGCAGTATTTT. This sequence encodes CASSGGGSTDTQYF.

V and J are TRBV14 and TRBJ2-1, with a tentative D call TRBD2 (5 bases). Trimming removed 4 bases from V and 15 bases from J, with 22 bases in between. The CDR3 is made up of 14 amino acids. Germline CDR1 reads SGHDN; CDR2 reads FVKESK. For the CDR3, the DNA is TGTGCCAGCAGCCCAATAAGCACTAGTCGAGTACGGTTCTTC. Translation gives CASSPISTSRVRFF.

This rearrangement joins TRBV20-1 to TRBJ1-2; 9 positions match TRBD1. V lost 7 bases and J lost 8; bases outside the gene matches: 5. Germline-derived CDR1 and CDR2 are DFQATT and SNEGSKA (reference sequence). There are 11 residues in the CDR3. The CDR3 reads CSVPTGGGYTF. The CDR3 DNA is TGCAGTGTTCCGACAGGGGGAGGCTACACCTTC.

V and J are TRBV19 and TRBJ2-7, with D maybe TRBD1 (5 bases). V lost 6 bases to trimming and J lost 0 bases, with 12 bases between them. Looked up from germline, CDR1 is LNHDA and CDR2 is SQIVND (reference sequence). The CDR3 runs to 14 residues. CDR3: CASRRQSSSYEQYF. The CDR3, as DNA: TGTGCCAGTAGGAGACAGAGTAGCTCCTACGAGCAGTACTTC.

The rearrangement uses TRBV11-1 and TRBJ2-1; D may be TRBD2 (6 bases). This CDR3 contains 16 residues. Trimming stripped 5 bases from V and 6 bases from J, with 20 bases between. Germline-derived CDR1 and CDR2 are SGHAT and FQDESV (reference sequence). The CDR3 region has the DNA TGTGCCAGCAGCCGGCCTGGCGGGAAGTCAACCAATGAGCAGTTCTTC. This gives the protein CASSRPGGKSTNEQFF.